This T cell receptor beta chain stems from a study of regulatory T cells in long-lasting Graves disease. Whole-study results and caveats: Persistent patients had a count of shared public clonotypes (around 2,700) that exceeded that of new patients (around 960). TCR diversity was lower in persistent than newly diagnosed Graves' disease.

Building of the TCR beta libraries involved iRepertoire HTBI primers and Arm-PCR of CDR3 regions. TCRdb re-called the multiplex PCR reads through MiXCR, storing one row per CDR3 protein. Among 450,000 to 600,000 distinct CDR3 sequences listed, 13% were seen once. The V end was cut by 0 bases, the J end by 8 bases, with 13 bases between. The V gene's germline CDR1 is MNHEY and CDR2 SVGEGT. There are 15 residues in the CDR3. About this clonotype itself: What it binds is not known.

Time point of the sample: newly diagnosed GD, antithyroid drugs for less than 3 months. From RNA extracted from PBMCs, the TCR library was made. EDTA tubes collected approximately 10 milliliters of peripheral blood. The sample also formed part of further work on T cells in Graves' hyperthyroidism and ophthalmopathy. That source notes: HTBI primers were the set used in a first-round RT-PCR of the TCR CDR3.

The origin of this receptor is a man under 40 with Graves disease. This sample comprised peripheral blood mononuclear cells (PBMCs), obtained at new diagnosis, from a patient treated with antithyroid drugs. The chain links TRBV6-2 or TRBV6-3 to TRBJ1-4, with D unclear. DNA for the CDR3: TGTGCCAGCAGTTACTCGAGGACGGGCGGGGAAAAACTGTTTTTT. Protein: CASSYSRTGGEKLFF.